The 9 T cell receptor beta chains given below trace back to one sample, sequenced in a study of cytomegalovirus exposure and HLA in healthy donors. The PCR ran on 60 Vbeta and 13 Jbeta primers. Profiling relied on immunoSEQ multiplex PCR, and the TCRdb table lists in-frame clones only, not all of them. This table holds some 150,000 clones, roughly 80% found once. Input material: PBMCs. These TCRs come from a female donor in good health and CMV-seronegative.

The chain employs TRBV18 and TRBJ2-1; 7 positions agree with TRBD2. Germline V gene lookup returns CDR1 KGHSH and CDR2 LQKENI. Losses at the gene ends were 3 bases for V and 7 bases for J; bases not matched to a gene: 3. The CDR3 spans 13 residues. The CDR3, as DNA: TGTGCCAGCTCACCCTTCGGGGGGAATGAGCAGTTCTTC. It specifies CASSPFGGNEQFF.

The genes are TRBV19 and TRBJ1-2, with TRBD1 matching 7 bases. The CDR3 has 15 amino acids. The V and J ends lost 4 bases and 2 bases, in that order; junction bases with no gene match: 7. Germline V gene sequence: CDR1 LNHDA, CDR2 SQIVND (reference sequence). DNA for the CDR3: TGTGCCAGTAGTAACATCGACAGGGAGAACTATGGCTACACCTTC. The encoded protein is CASSNIDRENYGYTF.

The V and J genes are TRBV10-3 and TRBJ1-5; D is perhaps TRBD1 (5 bases). Germline-derived CDR1 and CDR2 are ENHRY and SYGVKD. The CDR3 is made up of 14 amino acids. Trimming cost V 3 bases and J 2 bases, with 8 bases left between them. CDR3 in DNA: TGTGCCATCAGTGACGGGGGGGGCAATCAGCCCCAGCATTTT. It yields the protein CAISDGGGNQPQHF.

The J gene is TRBJ2-7, the V gene TRBV30, with 13 positions matching TRBD2. Germline V gene data show CDR1 as GTSNPN and CDR2 as SVGIG (reference sequence). The length of the CDR3 is 13 residues. Trimming took 5 bases from V and 2 from J; bases not matched to a gene: 0. The CDR3 DNA is TGTGCCTGGGGGACTAGCGGGACCTACGAGCAGTACTTC. Encoded protein: CAWGTSGTYEQYF.

This clone was recorded many times. The CDR3 DNA reads as TGTGCCAGCAGCGGGACAGCATACTCGAGGACCCAGTACTTC. Protein: CASSGTAYSRTQYF. The chain employs TRBV6-6 and TRBJ2-5; 7 bases align to TRBD1. This CDR3 contains 14 residues. The V and J ends lost 6 bases and 7 bases, in that order; junction bases with no gene match: 11. Germline values: CDR1 MNHNY, CDR2 SVGAGI (reference sequence).

The CDR3 region has the DNA TGTGCCAGCAGCTTAGAGCGCCTAAATCCCTACGAGCAGTACTTC. Encoded protein: CASSLERLNPYEQYF. V is TRBV7-2 and J is TRBJ2-7; unclear D gene. CDR1 SGHTA and CDR2 FQGNSA come from the germline V gene. The V end lost 1 base, the J end lost 2 bases, and 12 bases lay between the germline ends. The CDR3 is 15 amino acids.

V gene TRBV25-1 combines with J gene TRBJ1-1; weak D call: TRBD1 (5 bases). V was trimmed by 1 base and J by 10 bases, leaving 16 bases between them. Germline V lookup: CDR1 MGHDK, CDR2 SYGVNS. CDR3 length: 14 amino acids. The CDR3 nucleotides are TGTGCCAGCAGTGAATTATCCAGGGAGGGTCTAGCTTTCTTT. Protein product: CASSELSREGLAFF.

This clone has a single count. This chain uses TRBV4-2 with TRBJ1-6; TRBD1 matches at 7 bases. Germline lookup yields CDR1 LGHNA and CDR2 YNFKEQ. The CDR3 is 17 residues long. V shed 4 bases and J 0 bases; nucleotides not matched to a gene: 6. The chain's CDR3 is CASSPSQGSSYNSPLHF. The CDR3 DNA reads TGTGCCAGCAGCCCCTCACAGGGGAGCTCCTATAATTCACCCCTCCACTTT.

The rearrangement joins TRBV27 to TRBJ2-7, with 7 bases that match TRBD2. The junction had 4 bases not matched to a gene; V was cut back by 4 bases and J by 4 bases. The CDR3 has 13 residues. Germline lookup yields CDR1 MNHEY and CDR2 SMNVEV (reference sequence). The CDR3: CASSSGRGYEQYF. The DNA of the CDR3 is TGTGCCAGCAGTTCTGGGAGGGGATACGAGCAGTACTTC.